This entry concerns a single TCR beta chain. Its antigen is unidentified. The data stem from a study of cytomegalovirus exposure and HLA in healthy donors. At the level of the study: Samples from HLA-typed donors yielded 65 million to 90 million unique TCRs in an early data release. Overall study results and limits: The study designated fewer than 200 TCR beta chains cytomegalovirus-associated.

Healthy people donating bone marrow made up the donors. The germline gives CDR1 SGHDT, CDR2 YYEEEE. V dropped 1 base and J dropped 8 bases, with 10 bases sitting between them. The CDR3 loop spans 13 amino acids. The PCR had 60 Vbeta and 13 Jbeta primers. Assay used: immunoSEQ multiplex PCR; TCRdb lists only in-frame clones, some missing. The table records fewer than 200,000 clones, more than 80% of them present only once. This receptor was identified in a woman between 18 and 29 years old in good health and CMV-seropositive. The sequencing sample was made of PBMCs. The chain joins TRBV5-6 to TRBJ1-5; D is unresolved. Here the CDR3 DNA reads TGTGCCAGCAGCTTGCGGGGTGATAAGCCCCAGCATTTT. It encodes CASSLRGDKPQHF.